One sample yielded the 15 T cell receptor beta chains listed below, sequenced in a study of OX40 agonist ivuxolimab in advanced cancers. Here immunoSEQ multiplex PCR was the method, and the copy in TCRdb shows in-frame clones only, minus some. The table lists around 53,000 clones, over 90% of them singletons. The starting material was CD4+ or CD8+ T cells sorted from blood, obtained in a trial of the OX40 agonist ivuxolimab. The receptors shown here come from an adult with an advanced solid tumor such as melanoma, head and neck, liver or kidney cancer.

The rearrangement joins TRBV5-8 to TRBJ2-1; no reliable D call. V lost 0 bases and J 5 bases, leaving 15 bases between the germline ends. The CDR3 covers 16 residues. CDR1 and CDR2 from the germline V gene are SGHTS and YDEGEE. In DNA, the CDR3 is TGTGCCAGCAGCTTGGAAGGGTTTCTTGTAGACAATGAGCAGTTCTTC. It specifies CASSLEGFLVDNEQFF.

The V gene is TRBV2, the J gene TRBJ2-4, with 8 bases aligning to TRBD1. V was pared by 10 bases and J by 3 bases, with 5 bases of the junction left unmatched. Germline CDR1 SNHLY, CDR2 FYNNEI. The CDR3 is 13 residues long. The CDR3, as DNA: TGTGCCACCACAGGGGGTAGCAAAAACATTCAGTACTTC. Translating it yields CATTGGSKNIQYF.

This clone was found once. The CDR3 DNA sequence: TGTGCCAGCAGTCCCTCTGGATTTGAGCAGTACTTC. Its translation is CASSPSGFEQYF. The chain combines TRBV27 with TRBJ2-7; D unresolved. V was clipped by 5 bases and J by 7 bases, with 12 bases between them. The CDR3 totals 12 residues. The germline V gene encodes CDR1 MNHEY and CDR2 SMNVEV (reference sequence).

The chain recombines TRBV13 with TRBJ2-7; 10 bases align to TRBD1. In germline, CDR1 is PRHDT, CDR2 FYEKMQ (reference sequence). J gave up 1 base and V 5 bases, and 8 bases lay outside the gene matches. The CDR3 totals 16 residues. This CDR3 is CASSRIRTGGSYEQYF. As DNA, the CDR3 is TGTGCCAGCAGCCGAATTCGGACAGGGGGGTCCTACGAGCAGTACTTC.

Note on this clone: At one boundary the junction diverges from the germline segment, which might be a read error. The chain uses TRBV2 and TRBJ1-5, with D possibly TRBD1 on 5 matching bases. Per the germline V gene, CDR1 is SNHLY and CDR2 is FYNNEI. This CDR3 comprises 12 residues. CDR3 sequence reads: CASSRTNQLQHF. Here the CDR3 DNA reads TGTGCCAGCAGTCGGACAAACCAGCTCCAGCATTTT.

The rearrangement links TRBV7-3 to TRBJ1-1; D gene unclear. Trimming left V 0 bases short and J 0 bases short, with 2 bases between. The CDR3 runs to 13 residues. Germline V CDR1 and CDR2: SGHTA, FQGTGA. The CDR3 sequence is CASSLTMNTEAFF. CDR3 sequence (DNA): TGTGCCAGCAGCTTAACAATGAACACTGAAGCTTTCTTT.

CDR3 sequence: CASSLDVGQGNTGELFF. The CDR3 coding sequence is TGTGCCAGCAGCTTAGATGTAGGTCAGGGGAACACCGGGGAGCTGTTTTTT. V is TRBV7-6 and J is TRBJ2-2; maybe TRBD1 (5 bases). Deletions cut 1 base from V and 1 base from J, with 13 bases between. The CDR3 contains 17 residues. Per germline, CDR1 SGHVS and CDR2 FNYEAQ.

V usage is TRBV7-9 and J usage is TRBJ1-4; tentative D call: TRBD1 (6 bases). Germline CDR1 reads SEHNR; CDR2 reads FQNEAQ (reference sequence). V was trimmed by 3 bases and J by 7 bases, leaving 12 bases between them. This CDR3 contains 14 residues. The CDR3 sequence is CASSLVQGGEKLFF. The DNA for the CDR3 is TGTGCCAGCAGCTTGGTACAGGGAGGTGAAAAACTGTTTTTT.

This clone has a single count. This rearrangement joins TRBV5-1 to TRBJ1-1; D call uncertain. V lost 1 base and J 1 base, leaving 8 bases between the germline ends. Germline CDR1 SGHRS, CDR2 YFSETQ. The CDR3 runs 14 residues. The CDR3 region is CASSLSGTNTEAFF. The CDR3 nucleotides are TGCGCCAGCAGCTTGTCCGGCACGAACACTGAAGCTTTCTTT. The full variable domain, in which reference TRBV5-1 and TRBJ1-1 provide the parts outside the CDR3, is KAGVTQTPRYLIKTRGQQVTLSCSPISGHRSVSWYQQTPGQGLQFLFEYFSETQRNKGNFPGRFSGRQFSNSRSEMNVSTLELGDSALYLCASSLSGTNTEAFFGQGTRLTVV.

The V gene is TRBV27, the J gene TRBJ2-2; TRBD1 agrees at 8 bases. Germline values: CDR1 MNHEY, CDR2 SMNVEV (reference sequence). The V and J ends lost 5 bases and 4 bases, in that order; junction bases with no gene match: 6. This CDR3 comprises 15 residues. CDR3 coding DNA: TGTGCCAGCAGTACCGACAGGGGTGGCACCGGGGAGCTGTTTTTT. Translation gives CASSTDRGGTGELFF.

In this sample, this clone turned up once. This rearrangement joins TRBV28 to TRBJ2-1, with 10 nucleotides matching TRBD2. The V segment lost 6 bases and the J segment 2 bases; nucleotides outside the gene matches: 7. The germline CDR1 and CDR2 sequences are MDHEN and SYDVKM. CDR3 length: 16 amino acids. The CDR3 sequence is CASSLEREGPYNEQFF. For the CDR3, the DNA is TGTGCCAGCAGCCTTGAGCGGGAGGGCCCCTACAATGAGCAGTTCTTC.

V usage is TRBV4-3 and J usage is TRBJ1-1; 12 positions agree with TRBD1. The CDR3 is 17 residues long. Germline CDR1 LGHNA, CDR2 YSLEER. After removal of 5 bases from V and 0 bases from J, the junction contained 7 bases not matched to a gene. CDR3 sequence reads: CASSSRDRGPMNTEAFF. The DNA for the CDR3 is TGCGCCAGCAGCTCCCGGGACAGGGGGCCCATGAACACTGAAGCTTTCTTT.

This chain connects TRBV2 to TRBJ2-3; 9 positions match TRBD2. Germline CDR1 reads SNHLY; CDR2 reads FYNNEI. The CDR3 consists of 13 residues. V lost 10 bases to trimming and J lost 2 bases; unmatched junction nucleotides: 4. CDR3 nucleotides: TGTGCCACCATAGCGGGAGTCACAGATACGCAGTATTTT. Protein sequence: CATIAGVTDTQYF. Full variable domain (rest looked up from reference TRBV2 and TRBJ2-3): EPEVTQTPSHQVTQMGQEVILRCVPISNHLYFYWYRQILGQKVEFLVSFYNNEISEKSEIFDDQFSVERPDGSNFTLKIRSTKLEDSAMYFCATIAGVTDTQYFGPGTRLTVL.

The V gene is TRBV28, the J gene TRBJ2-7; D unclear. Germline CDR1 MDHEN, CDR2 SYDVKM. The CDR3 is made up of 15 amino acids. The germline V and J ends were trimmed by 6 bases and 2 bases, with 17 bases remaining between them. CDR3 sequence reads: CASSSLILDPYEQYF. CDR3 DNA: TGTGCCAGCAGCAGCCTCATACTCGATCCCTACGAGCAGTACTTC.

The chain recombines TRBV4-1 with TRBJ2-3; D is undetermined. Between the trimmed V and J ends, which lost 5 bases and 0 bases, there was a span of 12 bases. This CDR3 is built from 15 residues. The germline gives CDR1 MGHRA, CDR2 YSYEKL. The CDR3 is CASSTRTVSTDTQYF. The CDR3 DNA reads TGCGCCAGCAGCACCCGGACGGTGAGCACAGATACGCAGTATTTT.